One sample yielded the 32 T cell receptor beta chains listed below, sequenced in a study of CD8+ T cells in alopecia areata. Treatment in this sample: oral pan-JAK inhibitor, 5-10 mg twice daily. Extraction and reverse transcription of RNA yielded cDNA as the sequencing template. Profiled with immunoSEQ multiplex PCR; TCRdb holds only in-frame clones, not every one. The table lists 150,000 or so clones, about three fifths of them singletons, with roughly 17% in the top ten. The material sequenced was CD4+ T cells sorted from blood, taken between weeks 55 and 70, from a patient treated with tofacitinib. The receptors originated from a human donor with alopecia areata.

The rearrangement joins TRBV29-1 to TRBJ2-5; the D gene is possibly TRBD1 (5 bases). The DNA end is a closer match to TRBJ2-7, so the J assignment may be wrong. Germline values: CDR1 SQVTM, CDR2 ANQGSEA. The CDR3 extends over 14 amino acids. CDR3 amino acids: CSALPRASSYEQYF. Written as DNA, the CDR3 is TGCAGCGCTCTTCCCAGGGCCTCCTCCTACGAGCAGTACTTC.

The V and J genes are TRBV6-5 and TRBJ1-1, with TRBD1 matching 7 bases. Germline assignment: CDR1 MNHEY and CDR2 SVGAGI. V shed 10 bases and J 7 bases; nucleotides not matched to a gene: 12. The CDR3 totals 13 residues. CDR3 region: CATSPTGLNEAFF. The CDR3 DNA is TGTGCCACCTCCCCGACAGGGCTTAATGAAGCTTTCTTT.

This clone was observed a handful of times. This chain uses TRBV5-1 with TRBJ2-2, with 7 bases lining up with TRBD1. CDR1 and CDR2 from the germline V gene are SGHRS and YFSETQ. The CDR3 sequence is 16 residues long. V shed 4 bases and J 5 bases; nucleotides not matched to a gene: 11. CDR3 in DNA: TGCGCCAGCAGCAGAGACAGGGTCTTGAGGACCGGGGAGCTGTTTTTT. Its protein is CASSRDRVLRTGELFF.

This clone was recorded a few times. The chain is built from TRBV7-2 and TRBJ2-3, with TRBD2 matching 7 bases. This CDR3 spans 16 amino acids. Germline-derived CDR1 and CDR2 are SGHTA and FQGNSA. V trimming: 4 bases; J trimming: 2 bases; junction bases outside the gene matches: 9. CDR3 protein: CASSSYRGGLTDTQYF. DNA for the CDR3: TGTGCCAGCAGCTCGTATAGGGGAGGGCTCACAGATACGCAGTATTTT.

This clone was picked up one time. The chain couples TRBV5-1 to TRBJ2-7; D ambiguous. V was shortened by 0 bases and J by 3 bases, with 10 bases between the two germline ends. The CDR3 has 14 amino acids. Germline V lookup: CDR1 SGHRS, CDR2 YFSETQ. CDR3 nucleotide sequence: TGCGCCAGCAGCTTGGGTCAGCTAGACTACGAGCAGTACTTC. It encodes CASSLGQLDYEQYF.

This chain uses TRBV5-4 with TRBJ1-6; D uncertain. The V end lost 3 bases, the J end lost 6 bases, and 13 bases lay between the germline ends. Looked up from germline, CDR1 is SGHNT and CDR2 is YYREEE (reference sequence). The CDR3 is made up of 15 amino acids. CDR3 sequence: CASSSTVLVNSPLHF. In nucleotides, the CDR3 is TGTGCCAGCAGCTCCACCGTGCTGGTTAATTCACCCCTCCACTTT.

This clone turned up a few times. The rearrangement links TRBV5-1 to TRBJ2-3; no reliable D call. V lost 0 bases, J lost 3 bases, and 2 bases lay in between. CDR1 and CDR2 (germline): SGHRS, YFSETQ. The length of the CDR3 is 12 residues. The CDR3 reads CASSLETDTQYF. CDR3 sequence (DNA): TGCGCCAGCAGCTTGGAGACAGATACGCAGTATTTT.

CDR3 sequence (DNA): TGTGCCAGCAGCCAGCAGGGGGGAAACACCATATATTTT. This codes for CASSQQGGNTIYF. The chain carries TRBV5-4 and TRBJ1-3; D may be TRBD1 (6 bases). CDR3 size: 13 residues. V dropped 4 bases and J dropped 4 bases, with 9 bases sitting between them. Germline-derived CDR1 and CDR2 are SGHNT and YYREEE (reference sequence).

The J gene is TRBJ1-2, the V gene TRBV2, with 10 nucleotides matching TRBD1. The CDR3 runs to 14 residues. From germline, CDR1 is SNHLY and CDR2 FYNNEI. V trimming: 6 bases; J trimming: 4 bases; junction bases outside the gene matches: 5. The CDR3 nucleotides are TGTGCCAGCAGCGGGACAGGGGTGATCTATGGCTACACCTTC. Residues: CASSGTGVIYGYTF.

A few counts support this clone. The rearrangement joins TRBV18 to TRBJ1-5; D call uncertain. Germline V CDR1 and CDR2: KGHSH, LQKENI. The CDR3 totals 14 residues. Trimming pared 2 bases from V and 2 bases from J, leaving 7 bases between. This CDR3 is CASSPISGNQPQHF. In DNA form, the CDR3 reads TGTGCCAGCTCACCAATTTCAGGCAATCAGCCCCAGCATTTT.

Only one count was recorded for this clone. This sequence joins TRBV5-6 and TRBJ1-6; no definite D call. The V and J ends lost 2 bases and 7 bases respectively, with 4 bases between them. This CDR3 comprises 12 residues. The germline CDR1 and CDR2 sequences are SGHDT and YYEEEE. Written as DNA, the CDR3 is TGTGCCAGCAGCTTTCCGAATTCACCCCTCCACTTT. Translating gives CASSFPNSPLHF.

The J gene is TRBJ1-1, the V gene TRBV5-1; D ambiguous. Deletions cut 4 bases from V and 4 bases from J, with 14 bases between. CDR1 and CDR2 (germline): SGHRS, YFSETQ. CDR3 length: 14 amino acids. CDR3 region: CASSLGSRSTEAFF. In DNA, the CDR3 is TGCGCCAGCAGCCTGGGGTCGAGGAGCACTGAAGCTTTCTTT.

The chain recombines TRBV4-1 with TRBJ1-1, with 7 bases fitting TRBD1. Germline assignment: CDR1 MGHRA and CDR2 YSYEKL. Trimming cost V 1 base and J 1 base; bases outside gene matches: 6. This CDR3 contains 16 residues. CDR3 protein: CASSQGNYRGNTEAFF. DNA for the CDR3: TGCGCCAGCAGCCAAGGGAATTACAGGGGGAACACTGAAGCTTTCTTT.

The V gene is TRBV4-2, the J gene TRBJ1-2; D perhaps matches TRBD1 (5 bases). Per germline, CDR1 LGHNA and CDR2 YNFKEQ. V was shortened by 0 bases and J by 3 bases, with 14 bases between the two germline ends. This CDR3 has 16 amino acids. The CDR3 reads CASSQDTPWGDYGYTF. The CDR3 bases are TGTGCCAGCAGCCAAGACACACCCTGGGGGGACTATGGCTACACCTTC.

The rearrangement links TRBV6-5 to TRBJ1-2; D possibly corresponds to TRBD1 (5 bases). V lost 0 bases and J 5 bases, leaving 13 bases between the germline ends. This CDR3 has 15 amino acids. CDR1 MNHEY and CDR2 SVGAGI come from the germline V gene. The DNA for the CDR3 is TGTGCCAGCAGTTACTCGCGCTGGACACCTTATGGCTACACCTTC. It is translated as CASSYSRWTPYGYTF.

This chain joins TRBV11-2 and TRBJ2-3; 8 bases line up with TRBD2. V lost 2 bases to trimming and J lost 0 bases; unmatched junction nucleotides: 7. The germline V gene encodes CDR1 SGHAT and CDR2 FQNNGV. The CDR3 has 17 residues. As DNA, the CDR3 is TGTGCCAGCAGCTTAAATCGTGGCGGGGGGAGCACAGATACGCAGTATTTT. This translates into CASSLNRGGGSTDTQYF.

The chain combines TRBV2 with TRBJ2-3; D might be TRBD2 (5 bases). V was shortened by 2 bases and J by 4 bases, with 13 bases between the two germline ends. The CDR3 contains 15 residues. Germline CDR1 is SNHLY and CDR2 is FYNNEI. CDR3 loop: CASSEILGISDTQYF. As DNA, the CDR3 is TGTGCCAGCAGTGAAATACTAGGGATTTCAGATACGCAGTATTTT. The full variable domain, rest sourced from reference TRBV2 and TRBJ2-3, is EPEVTQTPSHQVTQMGQEVILRCVPISNHLYFYWYRQILGQKVEFLVSFYNNEISEKSEIFDDQFSVERPDGSNFTLKIRSTKLEDSAMYFCASSEILGISDTQYFGPGTRLTVL.

The CDR3 bases are TGCGCCAGCAGCCGCGGAGGGACTCAGATAGGTCATGAGCAGTTCTTC. It translates to CASSRGGTQIGHEQFF. This chain links TRBV5-1 with TRBJ2-1, with a weak D call TRBD2 (6 bases). This CDR3 has 16 residues. The V gene lost 4 bases and the J gene lost 8 bases, with 22 bases spanning the gap. Germline CDR1 is SGHRS and CDR2 is YFSETQ. Together with reference TRBV5-1 and TRBJ2-1, the CDR3 gives the full variable domain: KAGVTQTPRYLIKTRGQQVTLSCSPISGHRSVSWYQQTPGQGLQFLFEYFSETQRNKGNFPGRFSGRQFSNSRSEMNVSTLELGDSALYLCASSRGGTQIGHEQFFGPGTRLTVL.

This clone was picked up one time. The chain links TRBV30 to TRBJ1-5; no clear D gene. V lost 1 base to trimming and J lost 7 bases, with 8 bases between them. Germline V gives CDR1 GTSNPN, CDR2 SVGIG (reference sequence). The CDR3 covers 12 residues. CDR3 sequence (DNA): TGTGCCTGGAGTGCGAGGTCCCAGCCCCAGCATTTT. Its translation: CAWSARSQPQHF.

The rearrangement links TRBV5-6 to TRBJ2-7; no definite D call. The CDR3 contains 15 residues. Trimming removed 0 bases at V and 6 bases at J, with 16 bases between. Germline CDR1 SGHDT, CDR2 YYEEEE. The CDR3 bases are TGTGCCAGCAGCTTGGCCGGAATCCAGGAGCGCGAGCAGTACTTC. Its protein product is CASSLAGIQEREQYF. The full variable domain, with the rest looked up from reference TRBV5-6 and TRBJ2-7, is DAGVTQSPTHLIKTRGQQVTLRCSPKSGHDTVSWYQQALGQGPQFIFQYYEEEERQRGNFPDRFSGHQFPNYSSELNVNALLLGDSALYLCASSLAGIQEREQYFGPGTRLTVT.

This clone has a handful of counts. This chain links TRBV6-5 with TRBJ2-1, with 10 bases matching TRBD2. The length of the CDR3 is 14 residues. Trimming removed 5 bases from V and 5 bases from J; junction bases left unmatched: 3. Germline CDR1 and CDR2: MNHEY and SVGAGI. The DNA of the CDR3 is TGTGCCAGCAGTCTCCTAGCGGGGGACAATGAGCAGTTCTTC. Residues: CASSLLAGDNEQFF.

The table lists this clone with a few counts. This chain joins TRBV6-5 and TRBJ1-5; D remains unclear. The CDR3 is made up of 13 amino acids. The V end lost 5 bases, the J end lost 6 bases, and 11 bases lay between the germline ends. Per germline, CDR1 MNHEY and CDR2 SVGAGI. The CDR3 nucleotides read TGTGCCAGCAGTGAAGGCGTTACTCAGCCCCAGCATTTT. It codes for CASSEGVTQPQHF.

The chain employs TRBV5-5 and TRBJ2-1, with no clear D. This CDR3 has 14 amino acids. With 2 bases removed from V and 4 bases from J, the gap between germline ends came to 10 bases. CDR1 is SGHKS and CDR2 is YYEKEE in the germline V gene (reference sequence). CDR3 bases: TGTGCCAGCAGCTTAATCGCGGTGTACAATGAGCAGTTCTTC. It is translated as CASSLIAVYNEQFF.

This clone was seen a single time. The chain employs TRBV5-1 and TRBJ2-6; the match to TRBD1 covers 7 bases. The germline V gene has CDR1 SGHRS and CDR2 YFSETQ. This CDR3 contains 17 residues. V lost 1 base and J lost 1; bases outside the gene matches: 5. The CDR3 region has the DNA TGCGCCAGCAGCTTGAACCCGACAGGGTCTGGGGCCAACGTCCTGACTTTC. It codes for CASSLNPTGSGANVLTF.

This chain joins TRBV4-1 and TRBJ2-2, with 10 bases matching TRBD2. V shed 4 bases and J 6 bases; nucleotides not matched to a gene: 11. Germline CDR1 is MGHRA and CDR2 is YSYEKL. CDR3 size: 17 residues. Here the CDR3 DNA reads TGCGCCAGCAGCCGCGCGGGACTAGCGAGCGGGGCCGGGGAGCTGTTTTTT. Translated: CASSRAGLASGAGELFF.

The rearrangement links TRBV29-1 to TRBJ2-5; 9 nucleotides agree with TRBD1. Germline V gene data show CDR1 as SQVTM and CDR2 as ANQGSEA. Germline trimming cut 7 bases from V and 2 bases from J; bases unmatched to any gene: 14. This CDR3 is built from 16 residues. The CDR3 reads CSAEPPTGGLQETQYF. The DNA for the CDR3 is TGCAGCGCCGAACCCCCGACAGGGGGTTTGCAAGAGACCCAGTACTTC. Full variable domain (outside the CDR3, taken from reference TRBV29-1 and TRBJ2-5): SAVISQKPSRDICQRGTSLTIQCQVDSQVTMMFWYRQQPGQSLTLIATANQGSEATYESGFVIDKFPISRPNLTFSTLTVSNMSPEDSSIYLCSAEPPTGGLQETQYFGPGTRLLVL.

The chain couples TRBV7-9 to TRBJ2-3; the match to TRBD1 covers 9 bases. Germline loops: CDR1 SEHNR, CDR2 FQNEAQ (reference sequence). V was clipped by 3 bases and J by 8 bases; unmatched bases: 15. The CDR3 is 17 residues long. The CDR3 reads CASSFMRRDRAGFTQYF. In DNA, the CDR3 is TGTGCCAGCAGCTTTATGCGGCGGGACAGGGCAGGCTTTACGCAGTATTTT.

The rearrangement uses TRBV30 and TRBJ1-5; 10 bases map to TRBD1. Per the germline V gene, CDR1 is GTSNPN and CDR2 is SVGIG (reference sequence). After removal of 2 bases from V and 2 bases from J, the junction contained 6 bases not matched to a gene. This CDR3 has 16 amino acids. For the CDR3, the DNA is TGTGCCTGGAGTTTAGCCGGGACAGGGGGCAATCAGCCCCAGCATTTT. This translates into CAWSLAGTGGNQPQHF.

This clone showed up just a few times. The rearrangement links TRBV29-1 to TRBJ2-5; D unclear. Germline values: CDR1 SQVTM, CDR2 ANQGSEA. Between the trimmed V and J ends, which lost 4 bases and 2 bases, there was a span of 14 bases. CDR3 length: 14 amino acids. The CDR3 spells CSVGAAYLQETQYF. The CDR3 nucleotides are TGCAGCGTTGGGGCGGCGTACCTACAAGAGACCCAGTACTTC.

The CDR3 bases are TGTGCCAGCAGCCCCAGTAAGGATTCACCCCTCCACTTT. Amino acid sequence: CASSPSKDSPLHF. The chain uses TRBV2 and TRBJ1-6; D gene unclear. The CDR3 extends over 13 amino acids. V was cut by 6 bases and J by 8 bases, with 11 bases left in between. Germline-derived CDR1 and CDR2 are SNHLY and FYNNEI.

The chain carries TRBV30 and TRBJ1-2, with no clear D. V was cut by 8 bases and J by 2 bases, with 15 bases left in between. From germline, CDR1 is GTSNPN and CDR2 SVGIG (reference sequence). CDR3 length: 13 amino acids. CDR3 in amino acids: CAHRVSGNYGYTF. In nucleotides, the CDR3 is TGTGCCCACCGGGTATCGGGGAACTATGGCTACACCTTC.

The rearrangement links TRBV10-1 to TRBJ2-5, with 7 bases aligning to TRBD2. The CDR3 is made up of 14 amino acids. The V and J ends lost 3 bases and 3 bases, in that order; junction bases with no gene match: 4. CDR1 and CDR2 (germline): WNHNN, SYGVQD (reference sequence). The CDR3 DNA sequence: TGCGCCAGCAGTGACGGCGGGGGAAAAGAGACCCAGTACTTC. Its translation: CASSDGGGKETQYF.